This TCR beta chain stems from a study of memory CD4+ T cells and cytomegalovirus serostatus (dated 2019 in TCRdb). With respect to the entire study: The approximately 35 healthy Belgian adults in the cohort included 9 who were CMV seropositive and roughly 25 who were CMV seronegative. The study sequenced CD4+ memory TCRbeta repertoires of a Belgian cohort with known cytomegalovirus serostatus to replicate a published TCR-based CMV serostatus classifier.

Genomic DNA was extracted from sorted cells with the Quick-DNA Microprep Kit. TCRbeta DNA was amplified with the immunoSEQ hsTCRbeta kit following the manufacturer's protocol. An Illumina MiSeq instrument was used to sequence the TCRbeta libraries. The original methods were these. Once out-of-frame sequences had been removed, about 2,000,000 distinct TCRbeta sequences were left, which works out to an average of roughly 64,000 per individual. Each individual was scored using the number of some 150 previously reported CMV-associated TCRbeta sequences that the individual carried and the total number of productive distinct TCRbeta sequences. A beta-binomial model was reimplemented in Python, and scikit-learn random forests with default parameters were trained on US cohort data. Classifier performance on the Belgian cohort was summarized as median AUC with percentile confidence intervals calculated over 10,000 bootstrap iterations. As stored in TCRdb, this immuneACCESS dataset retains in-frame rearrangements with V and J assigned. A fraction of the clones does not appear; measured against another copy, unresolved V genes explain less than half of the discrepancy, and the remainder lacks a known reason. From that table come the V and J calls and clone size; the DNA was used to work out D and trimming. Here the sample has 61,000 or so clones; 60% to 85% occur a single time. The ten largest account for approximately 0.5% of the sample.

V was cut back by 9 bases and J by 6 bases, leaving a gap of 21 bases between them. There are 14 amino acids in the CDR3, from cysteine to phenylalanine inclusive. CDR3 DNA only is kept here, 42 bases in frame from base 1. CDR1 MRHNA and CDR2 SNTAGT are derived from the germline V gene. Of note for this clone: Its antigen has not been determined. No qualities accompany the bases; no much larger clone lies one base away.

Single viable CD3+CD4+CD8-CD45RO+ cells were sorted as memory CD4+ T cells on a FACSAria II. To determine CMV serostatus, a Roche Elecsys assay was used that detects serum IgG against CMV pp150, pp28, p38 and p52. Once the samples were thawed, total CD4+ T cells were enriched through positive selection using CD4 magnetic microbeads. The samples came from a different study that was designed specifically to examine the CD4+ T cell memory repertoire. Peripheral blood mononuclear cells were isolated and cryopreserved according to standard operating procedures, and serum was stored at -80 degrees C. The staining used CD3-PerCP (BW264/56), CD4-APC (RPA-T4), CD45RO-PE (UCHT1) and CD8-Pacific Orange (3B5) antibodies, and Sytox blue was used to exclude non-viable cells. Study-wide findings and limitations: Of more than 150 previously reported CMV-associated TCRbeta sequences, around 70 appeared in the CD4+ memory repertoires, each in one to five individuals. Only CD4+CD45RO+ memory cells were sequenced, in contrast to the original study, which included naive and memory CD4+ and CD8+ populations. For predicting CMV serostatus, the median bootstrapped AUC was about 0.95 using the original framework and about 0.89 using a US-trained random forest. The results were interpreted as suggesting that the CMV-associated TCR signature is mostly present in the CD4+ memory repertoire. On the Belgian cohort, the classifier based on the original framework reached a median bootstrapped AUC of approximately 0.94, with a 95% CI of 0.76-1.00.

The sequence joins TRBV6-4 to TRBJ2-7; the D gene could be TRBD1 or TRBD2, each one agreeing over 5 bases. The sequenced sample was memory CD4+ T cells from blood. The TCR was taken from an adult in good health and CMV-seronegative. Some clones in this sample may be carry-over from other donors' samples. The sequence in DNA is TGTGCCAGTAGACCCGGGACCGGATGGGGCGAGCAGTACTTC. Its protein reads: CASRPGTGWGEQYF.